This is a list of T cell receptor beta chains from one sample in a study of T-cell memory formation after mild COVID-19. TCRdb itself ran the 5' RACE reads through MiXCR, one entry per CDR3 protein. Of 200,000 to 300,000 distinct CDR3 sequences in the sample, 16% are singletons; the top ten hold roughly a fifth. What was sequenced was PBMCs or a T cell subset sorted from them (not recorded which). All receptors come from a man between 18 and 29 years old who had mild COVID-19 (a few samples of this study predate the infection). Cell type and time point are not known. CDR3s include the opening cysteine and the closing phenylalanine or tryptophan. The D gene is left open where the match is weak. The size entry is marked missing in some rows and otherwise reads once, few, many or a size class.

d_gene	v_gene	j_gene	abundance	len	CDR3nt	CDR3aa
-	TRBV5-6	TRBJ2-7	few	16	TGTGCCAGCAGCTTAGGGCAGGGGACGGGGTCCTACGAGCAGTACTTC	CASSLGQGTGSYEQYF
TRBD1	TRBV4-3	TRBJ2-4	many	13	TGCGCCAGCAGCCGGGACAGGGAAAACATTCAGTACTTC	CASSRDRENIQYF
-	TRBV7-2	TRBJ1-5	-	15	TGTGCCAGCAGGGAACCAGGAGATAGCAATCAGCCCCAGCATTTT	CASREPGDSNQPQHF
-	TRBV10-3	TRBJ1-2	-	18	TGTGCCACCCGGCAGGTTCTATTCGCGTTCGCCACAAACTATGGCTACACCTTC	CATRQVLFAFATNYGYTF
-	TRBV7-6	TRBJ2-2	few	18	TGTGCCAGCAGCTTGATTAGCAGGACCGAGTTTGGCACCGGGGAGCTGTTTTTT	CASSLISRTEFGTGELFF
TRBD1	TRBV4-3	TRBJ1-1	once	17	TGCGCCAGCAGCCAAGGCCTGGGACAGGGTTTGAACACTGAAGCTTTCTTT	CASSQGLGQGLNTEAFF
-	TRBV14	TRBJ2-1	few	17	TGTGCCAGCAGCCAATCGTCATGGCGGGTGTCCTACAATGAGCAGTTCTTC	CASSQSSWRVSYNEQFF
TRBD2	TRBV4-3	TRBJ2-1	-	13	TGCGCCAGCAGCCCTTCGCGGGGGAGGGAGCAGTTCTTC	CASSPSRGREQFF
-	TRBV6-5	TRBJ2-3	few	13	TGTGCCAGCAGTTTTTGGGGGGCTGATACGCAGTATTTT	CASSFWGADTQYF
-	TRBV7-2	TRBJ1-5	few	13	TGTGCCAGCAGCTTAGTATCGGGACAGCCCCAGCATTTT	CASSLVSGQPQHF
-	TRBV29-1	TRBJ2-1	few	16	TGCAGCGTTGAAGGGACCTTTCTCGGAAGATACAATGAGCAGTTCTTC	CSVEGTFLGRYNEQFF
-	TRBV5-1	TRBJ1-2	-	16	TGCGCCAGCAGCATTATGACAGGTGGTGGTGGAAATGGCTACACCTTC	CASSIMTGGGGNGYTF
-	TRBV7-3	TRBJ2-3	-	13	TGTGCCAGCAGCGACTATGCCACAGATACGCAGTATTTT	CASSDYATDTQYF
-	TRBV21-1	TRBJ2-1	few	13	TGTGCCAGCAGCAGATACAGGGGGTCGGGGCAGTTCTTC	CASSRYRGSGQFF
-	TRBV5-1	TRBJ2-1	few	12	TGCGCCAGCAGCTTCTTTTACAATGAGCAGTTCTTC	CASSFFYNEQFF
-	TRBV12-3/TRBV12-4	TRBJ1-6	-	14	TGTGCCAGCAGTCGACAGTCCCATAATTCACCCCTCCACTTT	CASSRQSHNSPLHF
-	TRBV4-3	TRBJ1-1	few	16	TGCGCCAGCAGCCTTGGGTTGGGTGGGAGCCAGCCTGAAGCTTTCTTT	CASSLGLGGSQPEAFF
-	TRBV7-2	TRBJ1-4	-	14	TGTGCCAGCAGCCGCGACAAGCAGAATGAAAAACTGTTTTTT	CASSRDKQNEKLFF
-	TRBV5-1	TRBJ2-5	-	17	TGCGCCAGCAGCTTGGCCGGCAGATCCAGGGCAGGAGAGACCCAGTACTTC	CASSLAGRSRAGETQYF
TRBD1	TRBV5-1	TRBJ1-2	few	16	TGCGCCAGCAGCATCCGACAGGGGGGGTTCGGCTATGGCTACACCTTC	CASSIRQGGFGYGYTF
-	TRBV7-3	TRBJ1-2	few	13	TGTGCCAGCAGCCTCAGGGGCCCCTATGGCTACACCTTC	CASSLRGPYGYTF
TRBD1	TRBV15	TRBJ1-5	-	17	TGTGCCACCAGCAGAACAGCATCCCGGGACAGTCTACCGCCCCAGCATTTT	CATSRTASRDSLPPQHF
TRBD1	TRBV20-1	TRBJ1-1	-	15	TGCAGTGCACCCCGAACCGGGACAGGGGGCTCTGAAGCTTTCTTT	CSAPRTGTGGSEAFF
TRBD1	TRBV19	TRBJ2-1	-	15	TGTGCCAGTAGTACCGTGACAGGGGGCTGGAGTGAGCAGTTCTTC	CASSTVTGGWSEQFF
TRBD1	TRBV20-1	TRBJ2-1	few	14	TGCAGTGCTGCAAGGCACAGGGGGCGGAATGAGCAGTTCTTC	CSAARHRGRNEQFF
-	TRBV20-1	TRBJ2-5	-	12	TGCAGTGCTGTACTAGGTGGAGAGACCCAGTACTTC	CSAVLGGETQYF
TRBD2	TRBV18	TRBJ2-3	few	18	TGTGCCAGCTCACCACTCCTAGCGGGGGGGCCGGGCACAGATACGCAGTATTTT	CASSPLLAGGPGTDTQYF
-	TRBV28	TRBJ2-7	-	12	TGTGCCAGCAGTCCCCCCCTTCGAAGGAAGTACTTC	CASSPPLRRKYF
-	TRBV7-9	TRBJ2-3	few	14	TGTGCCAGCAGCTCTACGAGACCCACAGATACGCAGTATTTT	CASSSTRPTDTQYF
-	TRBV7-6	TRBJ2-1	few	16	TGTGCCAGCAGCCCGGGACTCATGAGCTCCTACAATGAGCAGTTCTTC	CASSPGLMSSYNEQFF
-	TRBV6-5	TRBJ2-7	few	13	TGTGCCAGCAGAACCAAACAGGGTTACGAGCAGTACTTC	CASRTKQGYEQYF
-	TRBV6-6	TRBJ1-1	-	13	TGTGCCAGCAGTTACACCAGGAACACTGAAGCTTTCTTT	CASSYTRNTEAFF
TRBD1	TRBV6-2/TRBV6-3	TRBJ2-1	few	15	TGTGCCACCCAGTCGGGCAGGGGGCTATCCAATGAGCAGTTCTTC	CATQSGRGLSNEQFF
-	TRBV10-3	TRBJ1-5	many	13	TGTGCCATCCGAGATCGTTACAATCAGCCCCAGCATTTT	CAIRDRYNQPQHF
TRBD1	TRBV4-3	TRBJ2-2	few	15	TGCGCCAGCAGCCAATGGGACAGGAACACCGGGGAGCTGTTTTTT	CASSQWDRNTGELFF
-	TRBV5-1	TRBJ2-5	-	13	TGCGCCAGCAGCGGCGGGGTAGACGAGACCCAGTACTTC	CASSGGVDETQYF
-	TRBV7-8	TRBJ2-6	-	15	TGTGCCAGCAGCCCCCCCCGTTCTGGGGCCAACGTCCTGACTTTC	CASSPPRSGANVLTF
TRBD1	TRBV5-1	TRBJ1-6	few	14	TGCGCCAGCAGCGTGACAGGGGGTAATTCACCCCTCCACTTT	CASSVTGGNSPLHF
TRBD1	TRBV5-5	TRBJ1-6	few	15	TGTGCCAGCAGCTCGGGACAGGGGGTTAATTCACCCCTCCACTTT	CASSSGQGVNSPLHF
-	TRBV28	TRBJ2-4	-	15	TGTGCCAGCAGTTTACTGGGGGGGCGGAAAAACATTCAGTACTTC	CASSLLGGRKNIQYF
TRBD2	TRBV29-1	TRBJ2-7	few	18	TGCAGCGTTGAAGGGCGAACTAGCGGGGGGACCGAAGGGTACGAGCAGTACTTC	CSVEGRTSGGTEGYEQYF
TRBD1	TRBV20-1	TRBJ1-1	few	14	TGCAGTGCTAGGGACTTCAGGGGGGACACTGAAGCTTTCTTT	CSARDFRGDTEAFF
-	TRBV5-1	TRBJ2-1	-	13	TGCGCCAGCAGCTTGTCTTCGGCGGATGAGCAGTTCTTC	CASSLSSADEQFF
-	TRBV27	TRBJ2-2	-	15	TGTGCCAGCAGACCCCCTACGGTTAACACCGGGGAGCTGTTTTTT	CASRPPTVNTGELFF
TRBD2	TRBV5-1	TRBJ2-5	many	17	TGCGCCAGCAGCGACGGAGTACTAGCGCAAGCCCTTAAGACCCAGTACTTC	CASSDGVLAQALKTQYF
TRBD1	TRBV6-2/TRBV6-3	TRBJ2-7	-	15	TGTGCCAGCAGTTGGGGACAGGGGATAGCCTACGAGCAGTACTTC	CASSWGQGIAYEQYF
-	TRBV4-1	TRBJ1-3	-	16	TGCGCCAGCAGCCAAGAGTCTGGACGCGGGGGAAACACCATATATTTT	CASSQESGRGGNTIYF
-	TRBV6-2/TRBV6-3	TRBJ2-5	-	15	TGTGCCAGCAGTTACCCCCTTCTAGTTGAGGAGACCCAGTACTTC	CASSYPLLVEETQYF
TRBD2	TRBV5-4	TRBJ2-2	-	16	TGTGCCAGCAGCCGGGCCGGGGGGGCCGTCACCGGGGAGCTGTTTTTT	CASSRAGGAVTGELFF
-	TRBV4-1	TRBJ2-1	few	15	TGCGCCAGCAGCCAAGTACAGGGTGAGAACAATGAGCAGTTCTTC	CASSQVQGENNEQFF
TRBD1	TRBV5-1	TRBJ1-2	few	14	TGCGCCAGCAGCCGAACAGGGGCGCAACGGGGCTACACCTTC	CASSRTGAQRGYTF
-	TRBV4-1	TRBJ1-4	-	16	TGCGCCAGCAGCCCTCCTCCGGGACTCTATAATGAAAAACTGTTTTTT	CASSPPPGLYNEKLFF
-	TRBV5-5	TRBJ2-3	-	17	TGTGCCAGCAGCTCTCCTAGTGGGCTCCTACCGGCAGATACGCAGTATTTT	CASSSPSGLLPADTQYF
-	TRBV5-1	TRBJ1-1	-	15	TGCGCCAGCAGCCCCCTTACGACGGGGAACACTGAAGCTTTCTTT	CASSPLTTGNTEAFF
-	TRBV5-1	TRBJ1-4	-	15	TGCGCCAGCAGCTTCTACCCGGAGGCTAATGAAAAACTGTTTTTT	CASSFYPEANEKLFF